This TCR beta chain was retrieved from a study of shared clonotypes between healthy human individuals. Study overall: Each donor had three CD4 naive, three CD4 memory, two CD8 naive and one CD8 memory plate.

V lost 5 bases and J 8 bases, leaving 24 bases between the germline ends. The germline CDR1 and CDR2 sequences are LNHNV and YYDKDF (reference sequence). The CDR3 length is 16 residues. Method: immunoSEQ multiplex PCR; TCRdb's copy keeps in-frame clones and lacks some. The repertoire holds some 1,400,000 clones, 96% seen once, with 0.95% to 1.5% in the top ten. V is TRBV15 and J is TRBJ1-2; D is ambiguous. The TCR originated in a man aged 30-40 years in good health. Sequenced material: naive CD4+ T cells sorted from blood. Described subset: CD45RA+ positively selected. CDR3 amino acids: CATSPESGDRLEGYTF. The CDR3 coding sequence is TGTGCCACCAGCCCTGAAAGTGGCGATCGATTGGAAGGCTACACCTTC.